This entry concerns a single T cell receptor (beta chain). During active infection, Seattle patients enrolled and were then monitored through disease. Clones were read by immunoSEQ multiplex PCR, and TCRdb kept only the in-frame ones, dropping some. The table lists under 400,000 clones, approximately 89% of them singletons, with approximately 1.6% in the top ten. The sample belongs to a study of blood T cell repertoires in COVID-19. About the study: Some COVID-19 samples were acute and others convalescent; all came from the United States, Italy and Spain.

The trim removed 2 bases at V and 5 bases at J, leaving 3 bases unmatched. Germline V lookup: CDR1 MGHRA, CDR2 YSYEKL. The length of the CDR3 is 15 residues. The sequence derives from a young woman with COVID-19, enrolled during active disease. The specimen was peripheral blood. The rearrangement joins TRBV4-1 to TRBJ2-1; 10 nucleotides agree with TRBD2. The CDR3 DNA sequence: TGCGCCAGCAGCCAAAGGACTAGCGGTAACAATGAGCAGTTCTTC. It is translated as CASSQRTSGNNEQFF.